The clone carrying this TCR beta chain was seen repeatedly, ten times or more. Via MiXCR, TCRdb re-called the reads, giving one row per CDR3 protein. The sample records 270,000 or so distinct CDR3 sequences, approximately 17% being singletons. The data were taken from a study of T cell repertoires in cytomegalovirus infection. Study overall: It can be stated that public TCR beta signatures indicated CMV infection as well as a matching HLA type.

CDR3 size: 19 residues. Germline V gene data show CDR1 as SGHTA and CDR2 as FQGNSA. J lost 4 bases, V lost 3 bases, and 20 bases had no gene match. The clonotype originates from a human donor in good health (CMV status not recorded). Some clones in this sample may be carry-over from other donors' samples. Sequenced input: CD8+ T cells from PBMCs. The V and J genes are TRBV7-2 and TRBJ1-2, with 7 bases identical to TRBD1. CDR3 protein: CASSFGQDPRVGRTYGYTF. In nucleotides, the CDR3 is TGTGCCAGCAGCTTTGGACAGGATCCTCGGGTAGGACGGACCTATGGCTACACCTTC.